This entry is about one TCR beta chain. There is no known antigen for this receptor. Base qualities were left out, and no much larger clone turns up one base away. Reverse transcription of about 550 ng RNA was performed with SuperScript III using primers directed against the alpha and beta constant regions. Separate alpha and beta chain libraries were made by chain-specific third strand synthesis with multiplexing indices. The protocol used a single primer pair to amplify all rearrangements within a chain, which avoided primer bias, and attached molecular barcodes to each cDNA molecule. Purified cDNA was ligated with T4 RNA Ligase 1 onto a 5' RACE adapter bearing a random hexamer and the SP2 sequencing primer site. The authors primed second strand synthesis from the SP2 site with Phusion polymerase and used slow temperature ramps to favor optimal annealing. The 12-nucleotide barcode on each molecule comprised two random hexamer sequences, both introduced before amplification and concatenated. P5 and P7 adapter elements plus a second index were added in a short first PCR, which was followed by a roughly 25-cycle amplification PCR with P5s and P7 primers. The libraries went through approximately 28 PCR cycles in total, were quantified on a Qubit, were sized on a Bioanalyzer, and were diluted to 3 to 4 nM. Normalized libraries were sequenced on an Illumina MiSeq with 2 x 250 paired-end kits. MinElute columns were the means by which the reverse transcription reactions were cleaned up, and the reactions were eluted into approximately 10 ul Tris-Cl. Adapter ligations were incubated for roughly 22 hours at 16 degrees C and subsequently purified with AMPure XP beads at a 1:1 ratio. Regarding the original processing steps: Demultiplexed FASTQ files were processed with a modified Decombinator by which V, J, insert and barcode information was output. Sequences sharing a barcode but differing from the dominant sequence were discarded as errors, and barcodes clustered at Levenshtein distance 3 were counted to estimate original cDNA molecules. For downstream analyses, the R packages ineq, vegan, igraph and RCytoscape were used, along with IMGT nomenclature and CDR3 definitions. V gene usage was calculated across distinct sequences, with every TCR tallied a single time to avoid skew from clonal expansion. Within a donor, similarity networks joined unique CDR3 amino acid sequences in every case where two of them were separated by a single Levenshtein edit. The authors compiled published HIV-specific CDR3s (just over 90 alpha, 650 to 800 beta) and CMV-specific CDR3s (approximately 13 alpha, over 200 beta) and searched for them in the repertoires. Lower sequence numbers were not the cause of the decreased diversity in patients, as random subsampling to size-matched repertoires showed. The public reads were reprocessed in TCRdb via fastp at Q25 and MiXCR, keeping in-frame beta chains. Under each unique CDR3 protein, matching rows form one entry showing the most common genes and DNA. TCRdb, rather than the study authors, made the V and J calls. The sample table lists 3,500 to 5,000 distinct CDR3 sequences, 25% to 30% of them with a count of one. Together, the top ten hold 20% of the sample.

V lost 11 bases and J lost 3 bases; the stretch between them is 23 bases long. CDR1 and CDR2, per the germline V gene (reference sequence), are LNHDA and SQIVND. The CDR3 spans 16 residues, from the cysteine through the phenylalanine. CDR3 DNA only is kept here, 48 bases in frame from base 1. This sample was taken from a study of HIV-infected patients and healthy controls (dated by TCRdb to the mid-2010s). Study-level background: Although they stayed below normal ranges, CD4 counts in about 90% of the 16 patients rose modestly but significantly after three months of therapy. The CD4:CD8 ratio rose slightly, whereas CD8 counts showed no consistent shift during early therapy. Viral load fell below detection in 11 of 16 patients by the second bleed and in all patients following a further year of therapy. The study tested whether deep TCR repertoire sequencing of HIV patients' small blood samples could capture immune perturbation and reconstitution. Overall T-cell lymphocytopenia was not observed in the patients, and no significant difference from controls was found in total CDR3 counts per chain. Study-wide conclusions, independent of this receptor: The dynamics of distinct T-cell subpopulations could not be separated, and sequencing depth was restricted, because whole blood was used. Donor HLA types were not determined in the study. During therapy, HIV-associated CDR3s significantly decreased in frequency, while CMV-associated CDR3s did not change significantly, though most became more frequent. HIV-infected repertoires showed significantly elevated mean Gini indices relative to controls, which possibly reflects oligoclonality. Treated samples represented only roughly three months of therapy, a duration arguably insufficient for detecting immune reconstitution in view of low adult thymic output. Differing numbers of distinct sequences in patients and controls hindered comparison, and size-matching assigned excessive weight to rare events in the HIV-infected data. MAIT cell alpha-chain CDR3s were present at high frequency in healthy controls but severely depleted in HIV+ repertoires. The pairing of alpha and beta chains was not determined in the samples. Mean usage differed significantly between HIV-infected patients and controls for eight alpha and eight beta V genes. Both the Jaccard index and the count of highly shared sequences showed that healthy controls shared more CDR3s between individuals than HIV+ patients did. Compared with untreated HIV+ repertoires, healthy control repertoires had roughly threefold more distinct CDR3s and higher Shannon diversity. The observed differences in diversity were not explained by the slight differences in age and sex profiles between the study cohorts. In size-matched repertoire data, the apparent post-therapy recovery of the Gini index in HIV-infected patients was not replicated. Processing was restricted to sixteen HIV-infected individuals, which the authors judged to be a major constraint on the generalizability of the findings.

After antiretroviral therapy began, follow-up blood was collected from HIV-infected patients roughly three months, about 14 weeks, later. Whole blood was used without fractionating the cells, so the repertoire represented all peripheral T cells without sorting. For RNA extraction, 2.5 ml of peripheral blood was drawn into Tempus tubes. Patients were deemed ineligible for enrollment if they had febrile or AIDS-related illness, tumors, hepatitis B or C coinfection, immunomodulatory therapy, recent vaccination or treatment interruptions. The TURBO-DNase kit was used to remove leftover genomic DNA, and GLOBINclear was used to deplete globin mRNA.

This chain is built from TRBV19 and TRBJ1-5, with TRBD1 as a weak D call on 5 bases. The sequence was collected from an adult with HIV infection. The input for sequencing was blood, taken during antiretroviral therapy. The CDR3 is CASGPRLSGTNQPQHF. The DNA sequence reads TGTGCCTCCGGTCCTCGATTGAGTGGGACCAATCAGCCCCAGCATTTT. Where the CDR3 stops, the reference TRBV19 and TRBJ1-5 genes take over; the full variable domain is DGGITQSPKYLFRKEGQNVTLSCEQNLNHDAMYWYRQDPGQGLRLIYYSQIVNDFQKGDIAEGYSVSREKKESFPLTVTSAQKNPTAFYLCASGPRLSGTNQPQHFGDGTRLSIL.